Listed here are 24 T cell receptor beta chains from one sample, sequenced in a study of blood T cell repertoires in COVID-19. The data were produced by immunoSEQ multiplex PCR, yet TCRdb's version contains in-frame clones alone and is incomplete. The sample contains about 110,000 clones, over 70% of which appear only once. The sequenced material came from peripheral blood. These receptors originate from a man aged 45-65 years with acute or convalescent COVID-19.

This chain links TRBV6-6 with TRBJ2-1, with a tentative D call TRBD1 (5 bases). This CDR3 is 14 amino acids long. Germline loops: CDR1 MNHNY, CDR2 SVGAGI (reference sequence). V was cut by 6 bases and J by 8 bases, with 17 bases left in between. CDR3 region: CASRRQSTSDEQFF. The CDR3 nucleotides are TGTGCCAGCAGGAGACAGTCTACGAGCGATGAGCAGTTCTTC.

The chain's CDR3 is CASSPGQPDEQYF. The CDR3 DNA sequence: TGTGCCAGCAGCCCGGGACAGCCTGACGAGCAGTACTTC. The V gene is TRBV6-5, the J gene TRBJ2-7; TRBD1 matches 7 bases. After removal of 6 bases from V and 5 bases from J, the junction contained 7 bases not matched to a gene. The CDR3 spans 13 residues. From germline, CDR1 is MNHEY and CDR2 SVGAGI.

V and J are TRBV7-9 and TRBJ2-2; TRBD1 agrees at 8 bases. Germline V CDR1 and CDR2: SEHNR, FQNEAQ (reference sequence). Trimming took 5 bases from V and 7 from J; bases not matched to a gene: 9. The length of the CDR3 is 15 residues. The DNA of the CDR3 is TGTGCCAGCAGCCGACGACAGGGGAGGCACGGGGAGCTGTTTTTT. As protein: CASSRRQGRHGELFF.

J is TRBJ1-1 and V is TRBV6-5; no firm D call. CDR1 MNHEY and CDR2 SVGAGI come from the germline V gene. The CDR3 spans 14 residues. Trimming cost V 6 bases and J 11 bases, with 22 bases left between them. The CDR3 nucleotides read TGTGCCAGCAGCGTCACGCCGCCAACCGTCCGGGCTTTCTTT. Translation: CASSVTPPTVRAFF.

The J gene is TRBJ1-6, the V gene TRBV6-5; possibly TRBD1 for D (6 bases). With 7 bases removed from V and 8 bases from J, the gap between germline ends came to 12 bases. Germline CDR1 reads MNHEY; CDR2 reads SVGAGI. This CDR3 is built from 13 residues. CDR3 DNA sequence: TGTGCCAGCAATGCAGGGGTTGATTCACCCCTCCACTTT. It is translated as CASNAGVDSPLHF.

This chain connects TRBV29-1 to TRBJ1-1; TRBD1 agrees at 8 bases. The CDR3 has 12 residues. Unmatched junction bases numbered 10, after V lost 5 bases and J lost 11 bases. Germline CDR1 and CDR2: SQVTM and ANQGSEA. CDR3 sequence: CSVTTGGFGAFF. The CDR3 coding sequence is TGCAGCGTTACTACAGGGGGATTTGGGGCTTTCTTT. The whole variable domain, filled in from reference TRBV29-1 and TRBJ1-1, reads SAVISQKPSRDICQRGTSLTIQCQVDSQVTMMFWYRQQPGQSLTLIATANQGSEATYESGFVIDKFPISRPNLTFSTLTVSNMSPEDSSIYLCSVTTGGFGAFFGQGTRLTVV.

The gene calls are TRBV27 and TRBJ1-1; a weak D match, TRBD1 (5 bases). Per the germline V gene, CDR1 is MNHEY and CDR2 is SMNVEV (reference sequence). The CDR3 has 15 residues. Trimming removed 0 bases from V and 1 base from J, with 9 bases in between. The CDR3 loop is CASSLSAGPNTEAFF. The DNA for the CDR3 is TGTGCCAGCAGTTTATCAGCAGGGCCGAACACTGAAGCTTTCTTT.

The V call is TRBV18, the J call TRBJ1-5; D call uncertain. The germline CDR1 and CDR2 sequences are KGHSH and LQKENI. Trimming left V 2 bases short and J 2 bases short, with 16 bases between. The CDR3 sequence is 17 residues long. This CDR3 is CASSPILQVRGNQPQHF. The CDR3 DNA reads TGTGCCAGCTCACCAATTTTACAAGTGAGGGGCAATCAGCCCCAGCATTTT.

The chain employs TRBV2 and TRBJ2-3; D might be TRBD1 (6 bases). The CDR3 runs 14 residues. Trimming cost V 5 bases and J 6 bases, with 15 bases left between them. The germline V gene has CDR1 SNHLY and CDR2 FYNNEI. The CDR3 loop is CASSLQGDSDTQYF. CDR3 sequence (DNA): TGTGCCAGCAGTTTACAGGGAGATAGCGATACGCAGTATTTT.

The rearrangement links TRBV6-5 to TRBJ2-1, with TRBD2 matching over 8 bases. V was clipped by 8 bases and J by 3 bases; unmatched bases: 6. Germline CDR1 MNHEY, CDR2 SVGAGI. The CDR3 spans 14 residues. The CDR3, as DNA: TGTGCCAGCTCAATGGCGGGGGGCTACAATGAGCAGTTCTTC. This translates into CASSMAGGYNEQFF.

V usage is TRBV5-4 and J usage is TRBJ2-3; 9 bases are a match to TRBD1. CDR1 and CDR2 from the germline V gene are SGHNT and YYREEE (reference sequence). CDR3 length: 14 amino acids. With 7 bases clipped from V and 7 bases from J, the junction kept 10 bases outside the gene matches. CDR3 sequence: CASSQQGAQNTQYF. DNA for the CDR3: TGTGCCAGCTCCCAACAGGGGGCGCAAAATACGCAGTATTTT.

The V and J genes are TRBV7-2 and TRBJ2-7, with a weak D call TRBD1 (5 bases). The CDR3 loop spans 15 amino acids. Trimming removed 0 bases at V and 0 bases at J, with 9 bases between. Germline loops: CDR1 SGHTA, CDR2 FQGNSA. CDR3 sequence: CASSLAGHSSYEQYF. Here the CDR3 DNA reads TGTGCCAGCAGCTTAGCCGGACATAGCTCCTACGAGCAGTACTTC. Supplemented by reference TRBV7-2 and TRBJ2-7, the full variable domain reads GAGVSQSPSNKVTEKGKDVELRCDPISGHTALYWYRQSLGQGLEFLIYFQGNSAPDKSGLPSDRFSAERTGGSVSTLTIQRTQQEDSAVYLCASSLAGHSSYEQYFGPGTRLTVT.

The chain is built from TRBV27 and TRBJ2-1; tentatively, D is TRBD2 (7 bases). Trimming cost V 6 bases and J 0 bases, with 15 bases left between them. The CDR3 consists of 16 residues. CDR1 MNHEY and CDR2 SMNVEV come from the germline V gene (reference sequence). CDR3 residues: CASRREGGSSYNEQFF. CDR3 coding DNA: TGTGCCAGCAGAAGAGAGGGGGGGAGCTCCTACAATGAGCAGTTCTTC.

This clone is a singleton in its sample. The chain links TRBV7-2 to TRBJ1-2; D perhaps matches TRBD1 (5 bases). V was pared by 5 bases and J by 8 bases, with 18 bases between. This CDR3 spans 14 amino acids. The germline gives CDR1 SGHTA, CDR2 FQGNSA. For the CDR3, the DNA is TGTGCCAGCAGCCCCGGGACTTCACGAAGGGGCTACACCTTC. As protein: CASSPGTSRRGYTF.

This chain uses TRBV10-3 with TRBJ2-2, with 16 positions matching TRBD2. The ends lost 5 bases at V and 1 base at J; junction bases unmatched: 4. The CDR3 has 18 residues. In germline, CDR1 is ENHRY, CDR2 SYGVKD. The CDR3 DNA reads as TGTGCCATCAGTCCGGGACTAGCGGGGGGGATGAACACCGGGGAGCTGTTTTTT. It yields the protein CAISPGLAGGMNTGELFF.

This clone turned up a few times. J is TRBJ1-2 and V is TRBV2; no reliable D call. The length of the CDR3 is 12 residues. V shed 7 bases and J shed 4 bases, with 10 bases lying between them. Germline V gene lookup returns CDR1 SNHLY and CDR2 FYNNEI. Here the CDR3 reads CASISLSYGYTF. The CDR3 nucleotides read TGTGCCAGCATAAGTTTGAGCTATGGCTACACCTTC. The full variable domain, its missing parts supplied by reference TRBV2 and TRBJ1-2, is EPEVTQTPSHQVTQMGQEVILRCVPISNHLYFYWYRQILGQKVEFLVSFYNNEISEKSEIFDDQFSVERPDGSNFTLKIRSTKLEDSAMYFCASISLSYGYTFGSGTRLTVV.

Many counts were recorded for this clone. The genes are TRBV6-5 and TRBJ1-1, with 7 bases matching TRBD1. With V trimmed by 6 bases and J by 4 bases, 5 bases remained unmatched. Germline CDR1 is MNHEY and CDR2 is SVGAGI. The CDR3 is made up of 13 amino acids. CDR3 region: CASRRGPSTEAFF. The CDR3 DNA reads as TGTGCCAGCAGGAGGGGGCCGAGCACTGAAGCTTTCTTT.

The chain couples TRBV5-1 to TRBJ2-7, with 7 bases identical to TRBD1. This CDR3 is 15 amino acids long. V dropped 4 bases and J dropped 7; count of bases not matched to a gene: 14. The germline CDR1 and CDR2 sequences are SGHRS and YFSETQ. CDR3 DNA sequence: TGCGCCAGCAGCCCTAGGGACAGAAGCCGGGTGGAGCAGTACTTC. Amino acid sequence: CASSPRDRSRVEQYF.

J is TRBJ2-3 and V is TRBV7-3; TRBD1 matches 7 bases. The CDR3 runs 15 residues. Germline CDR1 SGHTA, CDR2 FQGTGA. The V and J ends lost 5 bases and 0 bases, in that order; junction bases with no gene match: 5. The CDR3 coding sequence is TGTGCCAGCAGCCCAAGGGGGCAGAGCACAGATACGCAGTATTTT. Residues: CASSPRGQSTDTQYF.

CDR3 sequence reads: CASSLEQSGNTIYF. The CDR3 DNA is TGTGCCAGCAGCTTGGAACAGTCTGGAAACACCATATATTTT. The rearrangement joins TRBV5-5 to TRBJ1-3; D gene unclear. Germline V gives CDR1 SGHKS, CDR2 YYEKEE (reference sequence). The CDR3 is 14 amino acids. The V end was cut by 0 bases, the J end by 1 base, with 5 bases between. Combining the CDR3 with reference TRBV5-5 and TRBJ1-3 gives the whole variable domain DAGVTQSPTHLIKTRGQQVTLRCSPISGHKSVSWYQQVLGQGPQFIFQYYEKEERGRGNFPDRFSARQFPNYSSELNVNALLLGDSALYLCASSLEQSGNTIYFGEGSWLTVV.

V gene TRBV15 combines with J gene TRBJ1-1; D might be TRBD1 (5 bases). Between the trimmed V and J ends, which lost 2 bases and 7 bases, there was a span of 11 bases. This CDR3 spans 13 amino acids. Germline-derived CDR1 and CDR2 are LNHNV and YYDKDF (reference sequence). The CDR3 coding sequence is TGTGCCACCAGCAGATCTCCAGGGCATGAAGCTTTCTTT. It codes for CATSRSPGHEAFF. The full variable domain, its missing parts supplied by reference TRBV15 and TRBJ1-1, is DAMVIQNPRYQVTQFGKPVTLSCSQTLNHNVMYWYQQKSSQAPKLLFHYYDKDFNNEADTPDNFQSRRPNTSFCFLDIRSPGLGDTAMYLCATSRSPGHEAFFGQGTRLTVV.

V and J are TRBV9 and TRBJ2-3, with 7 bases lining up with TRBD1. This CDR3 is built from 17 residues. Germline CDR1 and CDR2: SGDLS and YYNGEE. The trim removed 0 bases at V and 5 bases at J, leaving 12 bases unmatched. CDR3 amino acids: CASSVVEGAGRRDTQYF. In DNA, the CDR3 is TGTGCCAGCAGCGTAGTCGAGGGGGCCGGGCGGAGAGATACGCAGTATTTT.

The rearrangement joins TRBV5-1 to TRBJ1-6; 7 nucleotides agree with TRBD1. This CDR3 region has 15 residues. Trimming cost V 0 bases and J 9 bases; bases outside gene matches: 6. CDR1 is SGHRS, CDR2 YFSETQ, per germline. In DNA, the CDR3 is TGCGCCAGCAGCTTGGGACAGGGAATGGCTTCACCCCTCCACTTT. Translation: CASSLGQGMASPLHF.

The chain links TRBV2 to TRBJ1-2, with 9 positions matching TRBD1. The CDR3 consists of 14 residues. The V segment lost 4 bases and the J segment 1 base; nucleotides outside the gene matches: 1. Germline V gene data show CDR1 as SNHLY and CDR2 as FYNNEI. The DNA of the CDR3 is TGTGCCAGCAGTGGGGACAGGGTTAACTATGGCTACACCTTC. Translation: CASSGDRVNYGYTF.